These 26 T cell receptor beta chains came from one sample sequenced in a study of blood T cells in healthy people across ages. For the second PCR, which ran for about 7 to 12 cycles, a sample-barcoded 5' primer and a J-beta primer mix were used. Via MiXCR, TCRdb re-called the 5' RACE reads, giving one row per CDR3 protein. Here the sample spans 1.5 million to 2 million distinct CDR3 sequences, 40% to 55% being singletons. The sample consisted of blood. The receptors shown here come from a middle-aged woman in good health.

This chain uses TRBV6-2 or TRBV6-3 with TRBJ1-1; D unclear. The CDR3 covers 15 residues. Germline lookup yields CDR1 MNHEY and CDR2 SVGEGT. V lost 7 bases, J lost 4 bases, and 19 bases lay in between. The CDR3 nucleotides read TGTGCCAGCAAAAAGGTGGAGGCAAGGGCCACTGAAGCTTTCTTT. Translation gives CASKKVEARATEAFF.

The genes are TRBV6-2 or TRBV6-3 and TRBJ1-5, with a possible D match to TRBD1 (6 bases). Germline V gene lookup returns CDR1 MNHEY and CDR2 SVGEGT. V was clipped by 5 bases and J by 2 bases, with 16 bases between them. The CDR3 contains 16 residues. CDR3 loop: CASSDRGGRGNQPQHF. CDR3 nucleotide sequence: TGTGCCAGCAGTGATAGAGGGGGACGGGGCAATCAGCCCCAGCATTTT.

This clonotype has just a few counts. The chain combines TRBV5-1 with TRBJ2-1; 9 nucleotides agree with TRBD1. Trimming took 6 bases from V and 3 from J; bases not matched to a gene: 7. The V gene's germline CDR1 is SGHRS and CDR2 YFSETQ. The CDR3 spans 15 residues. The CDR3 DNA reads TGCGCCAGCAACCGGGGACAGGGTGGCTACAATGAGCAGTTCTTC. It encodes CASNRGQGGYNEQFF. The whole variable domain, filled in from reference TRBV5-1 and TRBJ2-1, reads KAGVTQTPRYLIKTRGQQVTLSCSPISGHRSVSWYQQTPGQGLQFLFEYFSETQRNKGNFPGRFSGRQFSNSRSEMNVSTLELGDSALYLCASNRGQGGYNEQFFGPGTRLTVL.

The sample holds one count of this clonotype. The chain combines TRBV7-2 with TRBJ2-5, with D perhaps being TRBD1 or TRBD2 (6 bases each). This CDR3 is 14 amino acids long. V lost 6 bases and J lost 1, with 12 bases in between. The germline V gene encodes CDR1 SGHTA and CDR2 FQGNSA. CDR3 sequence (DNA): TGTGCCAGCAGGTTGGGGGGCCTCCAAGAGACCCAGTACTTC. Translation: CASRLGGLQETQYF.

This rearrangement joins TRBV29-1 to TRBJ1-2; no clear D. The CDR3 spans 11 residues. The V and J ends lost 4 bases and 7 bases respectively, with 10 bases between them. Germline CDR1 and CDR2: SQVTM and ANQGSEA. The CDR3, as DNA: TGCAGCGTTGGGAGGGTGGCTGGCTACACCTTC. Amino acid sequence: CSVGRVAGYTF.

V usage is TRBV20-1 and J usage is TRBJ2-3, with TRBD2 identical over 15 bases. The V segment lost 6 bases and the J segment 0 bases; nucleotides outside the gene matches: 10. This CDR3 is built from 18 residues. Germline CDR1 and CDR2: DFQATT and SNEGSKA (reference sequence). This chain's CDR3 is CSASSGTSGGLSTDTQYF. CDR3 bases: TGCAGTGCAAGTTCCGGGACTAGCGGGGGGTTAAGCACAGATACGCAGTATTTT.

V usage is TRBV29-1 and J usage is TRBJ2-4; D perhaps matches TRBD2 (6 bases). The closer fit of TRBJ2-7 to the DNA end suggests the J call may be wrong. The CDR3 totals 15 residues. From germline, CDR1 is SQVTM and CDR2 ANQGSEA. The CDR3 spells CSVESGSSLWDEQYF. The CDR3 DNA reads as TGCAGCGTTGAATCCGGGAGTTCCCTTTGGGACGAGCAGTACTTC.

This chain links TRBV20-1 with TRBJ2-5; D tentatively reads TRBD1 or TRBD2 (6 bases each). The V gene's germline CDR1 is DFQATT and CDR2 SNEGSKA (reference sequence). The CDR3 has 14 residues. Trimming removed 6 bases from V and 5 bases from J, with 19 bases in between. The CDR3 DNA reads TGCAGTGCCCCAACTACAGGGACTGCGGAGACCCAGTACTTC. This sequence encodes CSAPTTGTAETQYF.

This sequence joins TRBV15 and TRBJ1-1; D gene unclear. The germline V gene encodes CDR1 LNHNV and CDR2 YYDKDF (reference sequence). The CDR3 sequence is 15 residues long. With 5 bases removed from V and 1 base from J, the gap between germline ends came to 14 bases. DNA of the CDR3: TGTGCCACCAGCGAAAAGAGCGGAGAGAACACTGAAGCTTTCTTT. Translating gives CATSEKSGENTEAFF.

V and J are TRBV20-1 and TRBJ2-3; 11 bases line up with TRBD2. The CDR3 is 13 amino acids. CDR1 and CDR2 (germline): DFQATT, SNEGSKA (reference sequence). Trimming took 4 bases from V and 3 from J; bases not matched to a gene: 0. CDR3 coding DNA: TGCAGTGCTATAGCGGGGGGGACAGATACGCAGTATTTT. It yields the protein CSAIAGGTDTQYF.

The chain uses TRBV6-6 and TRBJ2-5; D possibly corresponds to TRBD1 (6 bases). The J call may be in error: the DNA end matches TRBJ2-1 better. The CDR3 has 14 residues. Germline V CDR1 and CDR2: MNHNY, SVGAGI (reference sequence). DNA for the CDR3: TGTGCCAGCAGTTACTCCGGACAGCAAGAGACCCAGTTCTTC. This gives the protein CASSYSGQQETQFF.

The chain uses TRBV4-3 and TRBJ2-1; D possibly matches TRBD1 or TRBD2 (6 bases each). The germline V gene encodes CDR1 LGHNA and CDR2 YSLEER. V was pared by 2 bases and J by 9 bases, with 11 bases between. CDR3 size: 13 residues. CDR3 DNA: TGCGCCAGCAGCCAATTGGAGGGGGGTGAGCAGTTCTTC. Translating it yields CASSQLEGGEQFF.

This clonotype was seen more than once but under ten times. J is TRBJ2-3 and V is TRBV29-1; 14 nucleotides match TRBD2. CDR1 is SQVTM, CDR2 ANQGSEA, per germline. Germline trimming cut 3 bases from V and 5 bases from J; bases unmatched to any gene: 4. The CDR3 has 15 residues. The CDR3 bases are TGCAGCGTTGACTATGGACTAGCGGGGGGAGATACGCAGTATTTT. It translates to CSVDYGLAGGDTQYF.

V and J are TRBV7-3 and TRBJ1-6; 8 nucleotides agree with TRBD1. This CDR3 is 14 amino acids long. V lost 5 bases and J lost 10; bases outside the gene matches: 7. Germline values: CDR1 SGHTA, CDR2 FQGTGA. In DNA form, the CDR3 reads TGTGCCAGCAGCCGTGCAGGGGGCGGATCACCCCTCCACTTT. Protein sequence: CASSRAGGGSPLHF.

The chain is built from TRBV9 and TRBJ2-2; unclear D gene. CDR1 is SGDLS and CDR2 is YYNGEE in the germline V gene. V was pared by 0 bases and J by 2 bases, with 5 bases between. The CDR3 length is 14 residues. CDR3 residues: CASSVDLNTGELFF. In nucleotides, the CDR3 is TGTGCCAGCAGCGTAGACCTCAACACCGGGGAGCTGTTTTTT.

This clonotype was counted only a few times. V is TRBV20-1 and J is TRBJ2-3; no definite D call. Trimming removed 3 bases at V and 5 bases at J, with 6 bases between. Germline V gives CDR1 DFQATT, CDR2 SNEGSKA (reference sequence). The CDR3 length is 11 residues. In nucleotides, the CDR3 is TGCAGTGCTAGCAAGCGAGATACGCAGTATTTT. This codes for CSASKRDTQYF.

The chain combines TRBV6-5 with TRBJ2-6; 9 bases fit TRBD1. J gave up 5 bases and V 4 bases, and 6 bases lay outside the gene matches. Germline V lookup: CDR1 MNHEY, CDR2 SVGAGI. This CDR3 region has 16 residues. CDR3 in amino acids: CASSWDRAPRANVLTF. The CDR3 bases are TGTGCCAGCAGTTGGGACAGGGCCCCTCGGGCCAACGTCCTGACTTTC.

This clonotype was detected only once. J is TRBJ1-5 and V is TRBV28; 9 bases agree with TRBD1. The V gene end was trimmed by 7 bases and the J gene end by 2 bases; junction bases not matched to a gene: 6. From germline, CDR1 is MDHEN and CDR2 SYDVKM. The CDR3 runs to 15 residues. This CDR3 is CASKGWTGGNQPQHF. The DNA for the CDR3 is TGTGCCAGCAAAGGATGGACAGGGGGCAATCAGCCCCAGCATTTT.

This CDR3 reads CSVEGTGATNEKLFF. For the CDR3, the DNA is TGCAGCGTTGAGGGGACAGGGGCAACTAATGAAAAACTGTTTTTT. The chain employs TRBV29-1 and TRBJ1-4, with 10 bases fitting TRBD1. With 3 bases clipped from V and 0 bases from J, the junction kept 1 base outside the gene matches. Germline CDR1 is SQVTM and CDR2 is ANQGSEA. CDR3 length: 15 amino acids.

This clonotype was seen only a few times. The V gene is TRBV7-8, the J gene TRBJ2-1; 14 bases match TRBD2. The CDR3 contains 17 residues. V lost 5 bases and J lost 0; bases outside the gene matches: 3. Germline CDR1 is SGHVS and CDR2 is FQNEAQ. The CDR3 nucleotides are TGTGCCAGCAGCAAGGGACTAGCGGGAGTCTCCTACAATGAGCAGTTCTTC. Amino acid sequence: CASSKGLAGVSYNEQFF.

The sample holds a few counts of this clonotype. This sequence joins TRBV6-5 and TRBJ2-5; D is tentatively TRBD1 or TRBD2 (5 bases each). CDR1 is MNHEY, CDR2 SVGAGI, per germline. CDR3 length equals 13 residues. With 4 bases removed from V and 4 bases from J, the gap between germline ends came to 10 bases. The CDR3 loop reads CASSSLGVETQYF. The CDR3 nucleotides are TGTGCCAGCAGTTCACTAGGGGTAGAGACCCAGTACTTC.

The CDR3 nucleotides read TGTGCCAGCAGCCCCAGGGTCTCCAGGGAGTCTGGGGAGCAGTACTTC. Protein product: CASSPRVSRESGEQYF. The rearrangement uses TRBV6-6 and TRBJ2-7; D tentatively fits TRBD1 or TRBD2 (5 bases each). The CDR3 is 16 amino acids. CDR1 MNHNY and CDR2 SVGAGI come from the germline V gene (reference sequence). The V gene lost 6 bases and the J gene lost 7 bases, with 25 bases spanning the gap.

This clonotype has only a few counts. The gene calls are TRBV20-1 and TRBJ2-7; weak D call: TRBD2 (7 bases). Germline V lookup: CDR1 DFQATT, CDR2 SNEGSKA (reference sequence). This CDR3 is built from 13 residues. Trimming cost V 5 bases and J 3 bases, with 14 bases left between them. The CDR3 bases are TGCAGTGCTTCCGGGGGGACACACTACGAGCAGTACTTC. It encodes CSASGGTHYEQYF.

The V gene is TRBV12-3 or TRBV12-4, the J gene TRBJ1-6; no clear D gene. Trimming shortened V by 6 bases and J by 7 bases, and 13 bases separated the two germline ends. This CDR3 contains 14 residues. The CDR3 DNA follows: TGTGCCAGCAGGTCCCCGGGAGGAAATTCACCCCTCCACTTT. Protein: CASRSPGGNSPLHF.

The V gene is TRBV6-1, the J gene TRBJ1-5; 8 bases line up with TRBD1. This CDR3 has 16 residues. Germline CDR1 MNHNS, CDR2 SASEGT. The ends lost 2 bases at V and 2 bases at J; junction bases unmatched: 5. The CDR3 loop reads CASSEQGARGNQPQHF. The DNA of the CDR3 is TGTGCCAGCAGTGAACAGGGGGCGCGTGGCAATCAGCCCCAGCATTTT.

The chain carries TRBV7-3 and TRBJ2-2; D call uncertain. CDR3 size: 14 residues. V lost 1 base and J lost 6, with 9 bases in between. In germline, CDR1 is SGHTA, CDR2 FQGTGA. The CDR3 region is CASSLNALAGELFF. DNA for the CDR3: TGTGCCAGCAGCTTAAATGCTCTCGCCGGGGAGCTGTTTTTT.